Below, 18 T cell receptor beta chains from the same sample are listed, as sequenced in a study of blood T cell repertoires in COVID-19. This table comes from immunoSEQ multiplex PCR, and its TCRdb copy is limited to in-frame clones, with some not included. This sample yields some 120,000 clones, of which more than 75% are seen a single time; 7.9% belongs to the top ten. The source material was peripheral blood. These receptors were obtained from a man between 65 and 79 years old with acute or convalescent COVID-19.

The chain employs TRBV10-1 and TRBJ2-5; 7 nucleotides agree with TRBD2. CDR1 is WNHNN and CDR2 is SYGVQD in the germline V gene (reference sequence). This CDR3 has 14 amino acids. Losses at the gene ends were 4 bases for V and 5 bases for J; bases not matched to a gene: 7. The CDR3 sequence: CASSVSSGFETQYF. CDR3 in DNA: TGCGCCAGCAGTGTTAGTAGCGGGTTCGAGACCCAGTACTTC.

The CDR3 reads CASSQQVNTEAFF. In nucleotides, the CDR3 is TGTGCCAGCAGCCAACAGGTTAACACTGAAGCTTTCTTT. This rearrangement joins TRBV14 to TRBJ1-1; no clear D gene. There are 13 residues in the CDR3. Germline values: CDR1 SGHDN, CDR2 FVKESK. V dropped 2 bases and J dropped 2 bases, with 6 bases sitting between them.

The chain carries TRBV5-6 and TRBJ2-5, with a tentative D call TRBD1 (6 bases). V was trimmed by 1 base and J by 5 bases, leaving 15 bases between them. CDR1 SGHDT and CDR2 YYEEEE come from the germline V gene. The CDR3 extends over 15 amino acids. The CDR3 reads CASSLTGLSRETQYF. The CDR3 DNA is TGTGCCAGCAGCTTGACAGGGCTTTCCCGGGAGACCCAGTACTTC.

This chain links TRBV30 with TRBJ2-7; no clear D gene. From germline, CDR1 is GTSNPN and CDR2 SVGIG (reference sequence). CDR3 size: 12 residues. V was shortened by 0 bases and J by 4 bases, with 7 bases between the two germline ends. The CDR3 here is CAWSVLGYEQYF. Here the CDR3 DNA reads TGTGCCTGGAGTGTACTCGGTTACGAGCAGTACTTC.

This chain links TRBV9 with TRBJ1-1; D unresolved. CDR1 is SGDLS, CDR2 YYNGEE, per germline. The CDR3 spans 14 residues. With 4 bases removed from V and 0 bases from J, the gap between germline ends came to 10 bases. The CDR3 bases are TGTGCCAGCAGCCCCCGGGTGGTGAACACTGAAGCTTTCTTT. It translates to CASSPRVVNTEAFF.

CDR3 amino acids: CASSQQTLNEKLFF. CDR3 coding DNA: TGTGCCAGTAGTCAACAGACACTTAATGAAAAACTGTTTTTT. The gene calls are TRBV19 and TRBJ1-4; D call uncertain. Germline lookup yields CDR1 LNHDA and CDR2 SQIVND (reference sequence). Trimming left V 5 bases short and J 4 bases short, with 11 bases between. The CDR3 extends over 14 amino acids.

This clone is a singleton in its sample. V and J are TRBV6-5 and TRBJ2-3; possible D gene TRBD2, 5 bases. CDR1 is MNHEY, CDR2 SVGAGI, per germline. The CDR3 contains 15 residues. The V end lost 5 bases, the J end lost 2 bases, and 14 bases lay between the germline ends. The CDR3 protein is CASSLMVGDTDTQYF. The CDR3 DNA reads TGTGCCAGCAGTCTAATGGTGGGAGACACAGATACGCAGTATTTT.

CDR3 residues: CASSLRGSYNEQFF. CDR3 sequence (DNA): TGCGCCAGCAGCTTGCGCGGCTCCTACAATGAGCAGTTCTTC. The chain is built from TRBV5-1 and TRBJ2-1; D gene uncertain. The CDR3 has 14 residues. Germline CDR1 SGHRS, CDR2 YFSETQ. The V gene lost 1 base and the J gene lost 0 bases, with 5 bases spanning the gap.

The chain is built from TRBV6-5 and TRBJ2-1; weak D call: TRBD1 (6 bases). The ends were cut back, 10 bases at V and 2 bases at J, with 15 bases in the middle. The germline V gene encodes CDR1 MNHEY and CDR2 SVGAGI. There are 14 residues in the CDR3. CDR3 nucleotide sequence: TGTGCCACCGCCGTCCGACAGGCCTACAATGAGCAGTTCTTC. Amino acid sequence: CATAVRQAYNEQFF.

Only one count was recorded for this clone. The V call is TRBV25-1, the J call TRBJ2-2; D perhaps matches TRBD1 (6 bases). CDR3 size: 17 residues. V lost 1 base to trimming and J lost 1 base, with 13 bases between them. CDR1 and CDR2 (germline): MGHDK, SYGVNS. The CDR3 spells CASSELNRALNTGELFF. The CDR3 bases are TGTGCCAGCAGTGAATTGAACAGGGCGCTGAACACCGGGGAGCTGTTTTTT.

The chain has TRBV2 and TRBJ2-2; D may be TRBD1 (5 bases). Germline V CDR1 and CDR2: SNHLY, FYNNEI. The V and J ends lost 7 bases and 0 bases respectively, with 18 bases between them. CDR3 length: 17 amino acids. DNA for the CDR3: TGTGCCAGCAAAAACGCTTTGGGGCGAACGAACACCGGGGAGCTGTTTTTT. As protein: CASKNALGRTNTGELFF.

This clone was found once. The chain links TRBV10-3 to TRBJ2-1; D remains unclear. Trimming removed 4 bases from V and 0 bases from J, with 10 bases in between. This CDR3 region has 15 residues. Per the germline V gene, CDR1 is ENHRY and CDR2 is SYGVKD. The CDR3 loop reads CAISATESSYNEQFF. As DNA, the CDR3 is TGTGCCATCAGTGCCACCGAGAGCTCCTACAATGAGCAGTTCTTC.

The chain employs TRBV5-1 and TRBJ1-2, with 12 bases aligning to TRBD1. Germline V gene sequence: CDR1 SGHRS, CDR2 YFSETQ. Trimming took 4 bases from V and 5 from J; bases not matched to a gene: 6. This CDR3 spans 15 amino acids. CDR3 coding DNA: TGCGCCAGCAGCCCAGGGACAGGGGGCTTATATGGCTACACCTTC. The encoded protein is CASSPGTGGLYGYTF.

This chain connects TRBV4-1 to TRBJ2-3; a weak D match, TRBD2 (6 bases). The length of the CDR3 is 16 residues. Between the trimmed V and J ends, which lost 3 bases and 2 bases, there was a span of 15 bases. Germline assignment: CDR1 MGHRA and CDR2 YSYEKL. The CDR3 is CASSQGSGRTTDTQYF. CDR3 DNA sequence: TGCGCCAGCAGCCAGGGCAGCGGGCGCACCACAGATACGCAGTATTTT.

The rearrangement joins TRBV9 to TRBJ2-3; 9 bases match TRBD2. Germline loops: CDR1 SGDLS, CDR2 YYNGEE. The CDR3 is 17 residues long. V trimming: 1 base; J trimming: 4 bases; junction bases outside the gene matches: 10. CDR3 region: CASSVTAGGPFPDTQYF. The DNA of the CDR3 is TGTGCCAGCAGCGTAACTGCGGGGGGGCCTTTTCCAGATACGCAGTATTTT.

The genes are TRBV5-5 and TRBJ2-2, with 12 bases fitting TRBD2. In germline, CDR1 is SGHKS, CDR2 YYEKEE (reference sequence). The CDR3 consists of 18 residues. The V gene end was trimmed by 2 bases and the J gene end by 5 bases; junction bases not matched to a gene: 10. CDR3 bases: TGTGCCAGCAGCTTAAGACTAGCGGGGGCCGCGGGGACCGGGGAGCTGTTTTTT. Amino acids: CASSLRLAGAAGTGELFF.

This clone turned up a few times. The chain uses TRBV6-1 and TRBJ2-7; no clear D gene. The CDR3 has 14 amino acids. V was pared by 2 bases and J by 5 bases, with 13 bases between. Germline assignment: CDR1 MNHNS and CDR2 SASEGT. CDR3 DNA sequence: TGTGCCAGCAGTGAACTGTCAGGCAGCAACGAGCAGTACTTC. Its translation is CASSELSGSNEQYF.

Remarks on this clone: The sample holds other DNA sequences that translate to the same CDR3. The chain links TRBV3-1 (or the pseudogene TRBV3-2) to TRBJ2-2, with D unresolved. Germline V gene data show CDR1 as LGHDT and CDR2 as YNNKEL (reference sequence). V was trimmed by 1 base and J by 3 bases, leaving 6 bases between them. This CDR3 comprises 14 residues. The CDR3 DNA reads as TGTGCCAGCAGCCAAGCGCCAGACACCGGGGAGCTGTTTTTT. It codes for CASSQAPDTGELFF.